The clone carrying this T cell receptor beta chain was detected many times. Its specificity is unknown. These data come from a study of T cell repertoires in cytomegalovirus infection. Study-level information: Signatures in public TCR beta sequences pointed to both CMV infection and matching HLA type.

TCRdb recomputed calls from the reads with MiXCR, one row per CDR3 protein. The table records 150,000 or so distinct CDR3 sequences, under 8% of them present only once. Findings and caveats of the study: Dominant in the ex vivo response were TCR beta clonotypes restricted by HLA-C and specific for CMV. Pooled public TCR beta family frequency picked out CMV carriers with the relevant HLA.

The sequenced sample was PBMCs. The TCR sequence derives from a human donor in good health (CMV status not recorded). Some clones in this sample may be carry-over from other donors' samples.

As DNA, the CDR3 is TGTGCCAGCAGCCCCAGGACCCGTGAGACTGGAAACACCATATATTTT. Protein product: CASSPRTRETGNTIYF. The chain links TRBV7-2 to TRBJ1-3; no firm D call. V was clipped by 5 bases and J by 2 bases, with 16 bases between them. The CDR3 is made up of 16 amino acids. Germline V gene lookup returns CDR1 SGHTA and CDR2 FQGNSA.